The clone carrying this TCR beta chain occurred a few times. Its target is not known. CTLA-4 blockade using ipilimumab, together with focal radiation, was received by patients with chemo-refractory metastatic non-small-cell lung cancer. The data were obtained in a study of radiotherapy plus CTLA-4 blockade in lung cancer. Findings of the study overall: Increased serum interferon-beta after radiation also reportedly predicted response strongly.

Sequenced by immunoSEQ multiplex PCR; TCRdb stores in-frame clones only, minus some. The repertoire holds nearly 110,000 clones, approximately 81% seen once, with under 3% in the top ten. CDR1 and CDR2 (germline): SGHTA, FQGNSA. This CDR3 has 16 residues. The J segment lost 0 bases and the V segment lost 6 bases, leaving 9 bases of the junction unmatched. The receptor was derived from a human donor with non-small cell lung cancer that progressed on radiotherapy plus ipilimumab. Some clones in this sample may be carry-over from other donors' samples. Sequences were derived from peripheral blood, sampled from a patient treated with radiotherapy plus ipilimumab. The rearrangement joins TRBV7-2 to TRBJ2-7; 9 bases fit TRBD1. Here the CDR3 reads CASSLPTGGFSYEQYF. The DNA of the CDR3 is TGTGCCAGCAGTTTACCCACAGGGGGCTTCTCCTACGAGCAGTACTTC.